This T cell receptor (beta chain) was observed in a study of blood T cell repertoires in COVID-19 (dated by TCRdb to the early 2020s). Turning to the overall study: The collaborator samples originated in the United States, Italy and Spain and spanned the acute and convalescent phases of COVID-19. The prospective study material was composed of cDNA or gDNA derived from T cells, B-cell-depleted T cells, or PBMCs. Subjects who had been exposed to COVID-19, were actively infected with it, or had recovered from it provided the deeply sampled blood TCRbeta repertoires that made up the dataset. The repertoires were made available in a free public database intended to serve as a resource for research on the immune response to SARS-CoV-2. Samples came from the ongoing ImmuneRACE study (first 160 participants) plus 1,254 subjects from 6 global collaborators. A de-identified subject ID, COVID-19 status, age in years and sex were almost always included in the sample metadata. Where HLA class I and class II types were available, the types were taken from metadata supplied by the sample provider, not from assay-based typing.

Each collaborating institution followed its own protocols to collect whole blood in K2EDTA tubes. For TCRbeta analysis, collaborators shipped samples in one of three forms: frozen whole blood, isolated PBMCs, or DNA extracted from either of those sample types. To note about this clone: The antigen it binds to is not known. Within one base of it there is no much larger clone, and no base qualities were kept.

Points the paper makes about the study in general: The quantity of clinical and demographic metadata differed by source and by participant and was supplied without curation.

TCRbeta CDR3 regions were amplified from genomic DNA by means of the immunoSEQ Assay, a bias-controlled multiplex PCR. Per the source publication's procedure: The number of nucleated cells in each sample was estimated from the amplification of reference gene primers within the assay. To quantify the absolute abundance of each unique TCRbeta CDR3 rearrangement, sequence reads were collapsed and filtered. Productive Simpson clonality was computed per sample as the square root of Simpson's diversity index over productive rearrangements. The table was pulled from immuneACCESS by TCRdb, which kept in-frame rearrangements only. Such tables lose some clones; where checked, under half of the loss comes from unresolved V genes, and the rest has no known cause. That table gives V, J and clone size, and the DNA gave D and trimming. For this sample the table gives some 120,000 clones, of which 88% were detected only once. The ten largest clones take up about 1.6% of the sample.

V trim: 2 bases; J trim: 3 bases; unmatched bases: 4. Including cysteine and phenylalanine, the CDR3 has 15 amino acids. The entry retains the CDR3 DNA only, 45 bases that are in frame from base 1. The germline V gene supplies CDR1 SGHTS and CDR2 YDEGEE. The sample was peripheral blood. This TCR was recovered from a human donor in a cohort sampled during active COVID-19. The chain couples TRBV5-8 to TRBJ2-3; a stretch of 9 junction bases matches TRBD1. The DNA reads TGTGCCAGCAGCTTCGGGACAGGGATAACAGATACGCAGTATTTT. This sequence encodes CASSFGTGITDTQYF.